The 9 T cell receptor beta chains in this list originate from one sample, sequenced in a study of T cells after yellow fever vaccination. TCRdb redid the calling of the 5' RACE reads with MiXCR, one entry per CDR3 protein. Of approximately 150,000 distinct CDR3 sequences listed, approximately 6% are singletons. The sample in question was CD4+ T cells sorted from PBMCs, obtained on the day of the first yellow fever vaccination. Every receptor here comes from a man between 18 and 35 years old who received the YFV17D yellow fever vaccine.

This clonotype was counted ten times or more. V is TRBV5-1 and J is TRBJ2-3; possible D gene TRBD1, 5 bases. This CDR3 has 14 amino acids. Germline CDR1 and CDR2: SGHRS and YFSETQ. Trimming stripped 2 bases from V and 4 bases from J, with 11 bases between. The CDR3 loop is CASSFQGSPDTQYF. The DNA of the CDR3 is TGCGCCAGCAGCTTCCAGGGTTCCCCAGATACGCAGTATTTT.

This clonotype was counted ten times or more. The chain combines TRBV27 with TRBJ1-3, with D perhaps TRBD1 (5 bases). The CDR3 contains 13 residues. Germline-derived CDR1 and CDR2 are MNHEY and SMNVEV (reference sequence). With 7 bases removed from V and 3 bases from J, the gap between germline ends came to 10 bases. This CDR3 is CASTAGRGNTIYF. The DNA for the CDR3 is TGTGCCAGCACCGCGGGGCGTGGAAACACCATATATTTT.

V and J are TRBV19 and TRBJ1-5; 9 nucleotides match TRBD1. The germline V gene has CDR1 LNHDA and CDR2 SQIVND (reference sequence). The trim removed 3 bases at V and 5 bases at J, leaving 5 bases unmatched. The CDR3 consists of 15 residues. The CDR3 reads CASSMGGQGDQPQHF. In DNA form, the CDR3 reads TGTGCCAGTAGTATGGGGGGACAGGGCGATCAGCCCCAGCATTTT.

This clonotype was counted only a few times. The chain recombines TRBV21-1 with TRBJ2-3; the table assigns TRBD1, which was not confirmed against the DNA. TRBV21-1 is a documented pseudogene. The CDR3 consists of 15 residues. Here the CDR3 reads CASSKEDRGTDTQYF. CDR3 DNA sequence: TGTGCCAGCAGCAAAGAGGACAGGGGGACAGATACGCAGTATTTT.

This clonotype has at least ten counts. The V call is TRBV7-6, the J call TRBJ2-5; a possible D gene is TRBD2 (6 bases). The CDR3 loop spans 15 amino acids. Germline-derived CDR1 and CDR2 are SGHVS and FNYEAQ. Trimming left V 1 base short and J 5 bases short, with 14 bases between. This CDR3 reads CASSLDGNAGETQYF. In DNA form, the CDR3 reads TGTGCCAGCAGCTTAGACGGGAACGCGGGGGAGACCCAGTACTTC.

This clonotype was recorded at least ten times. V and J are TRBV7-8 and TRBJ2-7; no reliable D call. The V end was cut by 0 bases, the J end by 4 bases, with 7 bases between. Germline CDR1 reads SGHVS; CDR2 reads FQNEAQ. There are 13 residues in the CDR3. The CDR3 DNA reads as TGTGCCAGCAGCTTAGCCGAAGGGTACGAGCAGTACTTC. Translation gives CASSLAEGYEQYF.

Ten or more counts support this clonotype. The chain employs TRBV12-3 or TRBV12-4 and TRBJ2-1; 9 nucleotides align to TRBD1. The CDR3 consists of 14 residues. V was clipped by 9 bases and J by 2 bases; unmatched bases: 5. In nucleotides, the CDR3 is TGTGCCAGTGGGGGACAGGGCCCCTACAATGAGCAGTTCTTC. Encoded protein: CASGGQGPYNEQFF.

Ten or more counts support this clonotype. J is TRBJ2-1 and V is TRBV5-1; possibly TRBD1 or TRBD2 for D (5 bases each). The length of the CDR3 is 15 residues. Germline V gene sequence: CDR1 SGHRS, CDR2 YFSETQ. Trimming removed 2 bases from V and 5 bases from J, with 14 bases in between. This chain's CDR3 is CASSLTGTVDNEQFF. CDR3 DNA sequence: TGCGCCAGCAGCTTAACCGGGACGGTCGACAATGAGCAGTTCTTC.

Many counts were recorded for this clonotype. V is TRBV12-3 or TRBV12-4 and J is TRBJ2-5; perhaps TRBD1 as D (5 bases). The germline V and J ends were trimmed by 8 bases and 5 bases, with 15 bases remaining between them. This CDR3 region has 13 residues. In nucleotides, the CDR3 is TGTGCCAGCGGCAGGGAAATATCTGAGACCCAGTACTTC. Translation gives CASGREISETQYF.